A selection of T cell receptor beta chains follows, all from one sample in a study of blood T cell repertoires in COVID-19. TCRdb's copy holds only in-frame clones and misses some; the assay was immunoSEQ multiplex PCR. The table includes approximately 65,000 clones, approximately 80% detected once. The sample comprised peripheral blood. The receptors were gathered from an elderly woman with active or convalescent COVID-19. CDR3s include the opening cysteine and the closing phenylalanine or tryptophan. Fields, in order: D gene, clone size, V gene, J gene, CDR3 DNA, CDR3 protein. A D gene is named only where the DNA matches it firmly. Size values are once, few and many counts, or a class for expanded clones, and some rows have none.

>TRBD1|.|TRBV7-9|TRBJ1-2
TGTGCCAGCAGCTTATACGGGGACAGTCGACTCTACGCCTATGGCTACACCTTC
CASSLYGDSRLYAYGYTF
>.|.|TRBV7-2|TRBJ1-1
TGTGCCAGCAGCTCGCCCAGCGACAGGTACACTGAAGCTTTCTTT
CASSSPSDRYTEAFF
>TRBD1|.|TRBV7-2|TRBJ2-5
TGTGCCAGCAGCGCCGACAGGGGCCCAGAGACCCAGTACTTC
CASSADRGPETQYF
>TRBD2|.|TRBV10-3|TRBJ2-4
TGTGCCATCGGACTAGCGGGTAACAAAAACATTCAGTACTTC
CAIGLAGNKNIQYF
>TRBD2|.|TRBV2|TRBJ2-1
TGTGCCAGCAGTGCGACTAGCGGGGCCAACAATGAGCAGTTCTTC
CASSATSGANNEQFF
>.|.|TRBV29-1|TRBJ1-1
TGCAGCGTTGAAGCGGACACGAACACTGAAGCTTTCTTT
CSVEADTNTEAFF
>.|.|TRBV4-1|TRBJ1-5
TGCGCCAGCAGCCCGAGTGGACAGTCGAGAGGGCAGCCCCAGCATTTT
CASSPSGQSRGQPQHF
>.|few|TRBV7-9|TRBJ2-7
TGTGCCAGCAGCCCACCCCAGGGTCCCCTCTACGAGCAGTACTTC
CASSPPQGPLYEQYF
>.|.|TRBV7-2|TRBJ1-2
TGTGCCAGCAGCTTAGGATTGGGGCAGGGAAACTATGGCTACACCTTC
CASSLGLGQGNYGYTF
>TRBD1|.|TRBV14|TRBJ1-3
TGTGCCAGCAGCCGAGACAGGGGATATGGTGCCATATATTTT
CASSRDRGYGAIYF
>TRBD1|.|TRBV6-5|TRBJ1-4
TGTGCCAGCAGCTCCACAGGGGGTGGGAATGAAAAACTGTTTTTT
CASSSTGGGNEKLFF
>.|.|TRBV6-5|TRBJ1-2
TGTGCCAGCAACCGCGAGGTTTTGAGCTATGGCTACACCTTC
CASNREVLSYGYTF
>TRBD1|.|TRBV19|TRBJ1-4
TGTGCCAGTAGTCCAGCCGGGACAGGGGGCTACGTAAAACTGTTTTTT
CASSPAGTGGYVKLFF
>.|.|TRBV11-2|TRBJ1-1
TGTGCCAGCAGCTTAGCTCCGGGGGTCCCTATTAACACTGAAGCTTTCTTT
CASSLAPGVPINTEAFF
>.|few|TRBV20-1|TRBJ2-4
TGCAGTGCTAGTACAGGGAGCGACATTCAGTACTTC
CSASTGSDIQYF
>TRBD1|.|TRBV18|TRBJ1-1
TGTGCCAGCTCACCACAGACAGGGACGGTGACTGAAGCTTTCTTT
CASSPQTGTVTEAFF
>TRBD2|.|TRBV11-2|TRBJ2-1
TGTGCCAGCAGCTCGGCCGGAGGTAGCGGGGGGGCCGTGAAGCAGTTCTTC
CASSSAGGSGGAVKQFF
>TRBD1|once|TRBV10-3|TRBJ1-2
TGTGCCATCAGTATTTCTCAGGGGGCGCAGGGCTACACCTTC
CAISISQGAQGYTF
>.|.|TRBV2|TRBJ1-5
TGTGCCAGCAGTGAAAACACATATAGCAATCAGCCCCAGCATTTT
CASSENTYSNQPQHF
>.|.|TRBV7-8|TRBJ1-1
TGTGCCAGCAGCTTAGGCTCGAGCAGGGCTTTCTTT
CASSLGSSRAFF
>TRBD2|once|TRBV5-1|TRBJ2-3
TGCGCCAGCAGCTTGGCCACTAGCGGGGGGGGCACAGATACGCAGTATTTT
CASSLATSGGGTDTQYF
>.|.|TRBV5-1|TRBJ1-4
TGCGCCAGCAGCTTGGACGGGGGGCAGGAGGAAAAACTGTTTTTT
CASSLDGGQEEKLFF
>TRBD1|once|TRBV5-5|TRBJ1-3
TGTGCCAGCAGAGGGACAGGGGGGAAAGTAAACACCATATATTTT
CASRGTGGKVNTIYF
>.|.|TRBV7-2|TRBJ2-1
TGTGCCAGCAGCCCGTGGCAACTAGGTGGTTACTACAATGAGCAGTTCTTC
CASSPWQLGGYYNEQFF
>.|.|TRBV12-3/TRBV12-4|TRBJ1-2
TGTGCCAGCACAATAGGGGGTTTGGGCTACACCTTC
CASTIGGLGYTF
>TRBD1|.|TRBV30|TRBJ1-1
TGTGCCTGGAACCGAATCGGGACAGGGGTGAACACTGAAGCTTTCTTT
CAWNRIGTGVNTEAFF
>.|.|TRBV6-5|TRBJ2-1
TGTGCCAGCAGTACGCTCCGGGACACGTACAATGAGCAGTTCTTC
CASSTLRDTYNEQFF
>TRBD1|.|TRBV4-2|TRBJ2-2
TGTGCCAGCAGCCAAGCCGGGACAGAGAACACCGGGGAGCTGTTTTTT
CASSQAGTENTGELFF
>.|.|TRBV5-1|TRBJ1-2
TGCGCCAGCAGCTTGGTAAGCGGGAAAGAGGTTGGCTACACCTTC
CASSLVSGKEVGYTF
>TRBD2|.|TRBV19|TRBJ2-5
TGTGCCAGTAGTACCGGGACTAGGGAGACCCAGTACTTC
CASSTGTRETQYF
>.|.|TRBV12-3/TRBV12-4|TRBJ1-2
TGTGCCAGCAGCCCCGGGAGGCTCGGGGACTACACCTTC
CASSPGRLGDYTF
>.|.|TRBV27|TRBJ1-3
TGTGCCAGCAGCCTGGTGGGGGGGGACTCTGGAAACACCATATATTTT
CASSLVGGDSGNTIYF
>.|.|TRBV9|TRBJ1-4
TGTGCCAGCAGCTCGACAGTAACTAATGAAAAACTGTTTTTT
CASSSTVTNEKLFF
>.|.|TRBV29-1|TRBJ2-5
TGCAGCGCGCGGGAAGAGACCCAGTACTTC
CSAREETQYF
>.|.|TRBV11-2|TRBJ1-1
TGTGCCAGCAGCCCCCTCGCGGGCCTGTCGTCTGAAGCTTTCTTT
CASSPLAGLSSEAFF
>TRBD2|.|TRBV19|TRBJ2-5
TGTGCCAGTAGTATAGTGTCCATAGCGGGGAGGGAGACCCAGTACTTC
CASSIVSIAGRETQYF
>TRBD1|.|TRBV5-4|TRBJ1-3
TGTGCCAGCAACCGGGACAGGGCTGGAAACACCATATATTTT
CASNRDRAGNTIYF
>TRBD1|medium-sized|TRBV27|TRBJ1-2
TGTGCCAGCAGTTCCGGGACAGGGGTCAGGGGCTACACCTTC
CASSSGTGVRGYTF
>.|.|TRBV11-3|TRBJ1-1
TGTGCCAGCAGCTCGAGAGGGGGAGCGAACACTGAAGCTTTCTTT
CASSSRGGANTEAFF
>TRBD1|.|TRBV2|TRBJ1-2
TGTGCCAGCAGTCGGACAGGGGGCAACTATGGCTACACCTTC
CASSRTGGNYGYTF
>.|.|TRBV7-7|TRBJ2-3
TGTGCCAGCAGCTTGTTCGGCGGAGGAGATACGCAGTATTTT
CASSLFGGGDTQYF
>.|.|TRBV2|TRBJ1-1
TGTGCCAGCAGGAGGACCCCGGCGGGCACTGAAGCTTTCTTT
CASRRTPAGTEAFF
>.|.|TRBV5-4|TRBJ2-2
TGTGCCAGCAGCTTCCTCTTAGGGAAGGGGACCGGGGAGCTGTTTTTT
CASSFLLGKGTGELFF
>TRBD1|few|TRBV6-6|TRBJ1-1
TGTGCCAGCAGGCACCGGGACAGGGCTTTTTCTGAAGCTTTCTTT
CASRHRDRAFSEAFF
>TRBD1|.|TRBV29-1|TRBJ1-1
TGCAGCGTTGATAGGGGGCTGTCGGACACTGAAGCTTTCTTT
CSVDRGLSDTEAFF
>TRBD2|.|TRBV18|TRBJ2-3
TGTGCCAGCTCACCCGGTCGTGGCGGGGGGGCCGTTCGAGATACGCAGTATTTT
CASSPGRGGGAVRDTQYF
>TRBD1|.|TRBV5-5|TRBJ1-1
TGTGCCAGCAGCTTGGGAATCGGGACAGGGAACACTGAAGCTTTCTTT
CASSLGIGTGNTEAFF
>TRBD1|few|TRBV10-3|TRBJ1-1
TGTGCCATCAGTCCGGGACAGGGTACTGAAGCTTTCTTT
CAISPGQGTEAFF
>.|.|TRBV29-1|TRBJ1-1
TGCAGCGTCAGGTGGGGGGAAGGGACTGAAGCTTTCTTT
CSVRWGEGTEAFF
>TRBD1|.|TRBV25-1|TRBJ1-1
TGTGCCAGCAGTGACCCCCAAACAGGGGACACTGAAGCTTTCTTT
CASSDPQTGDTEAFF
>TRBD2|.|TRBV18|TRBJ2-5
TGTGCCAGCTCCCCTAGCGGGTTGCAGCTAACCCAGTACTTC
CASSPSGLQLTQYF
>TRBD2|.|TRBV12-3/TRBV12-4|TRBJ2-5
TGTGCCAGCAGCCGGGACGGGGGGGCAGGATACTTC
CASSRDGGAGYF
>TRBD1|few|TRBV3-1/TRBV3-2|TRBJ1-2
TGTGCCAGCAGCCAAGATTATGGAGGGGGCTGGAGCTATGGCTACACCTTC
CASSQDYGGGWSYGYTF
>TRBD2|.|TRBV6-4|TRBJ2-1
TGTGCCAGCAGTGAGCGAGCTAGCGGGGGGAATGGTGAGCAGTTCTTC
CASSERASGGNGEQFF
>.|.|TRBV9|TRBJ1-2
TGTGCCAGCAGCGTAGATCTGGGCAACTATGGCTACACCTTC
CASSVDLGNYGYTF
>TRBD2|once|TRBV29-1|TRBJ2-3
TGCAGCGTTGGAGCGGGGGGGCCCACAGATACGCAGTATTTT
CSVGAGGPTDTQYF
>TRBD2|.|TRBV7-2|TRBJ2-7
TGTGCCAGCAGCGAGGCGGGACTAGCAGTAACCGAGCAGTACTTC
CASSEAGLAVTEQYF
>TRBD1|.|TRBV2|TRBJ1-2
TGTGCCAGCAGTGTTGCCGGGACAGGGGGCGGCTATGGCTACACCTTC
CASSVAGTGGGYGYTF
>TRBD2|.|TRBV20-1|TRBJ2-7
TGCAGTGCTAGTGGGGTAGCGGGGGGCTGGGAGCAGTACTTC
CSASGVAGGWEQYF
>TRBD1|few|TRBV5-1|TRBJ1-1
TGCGCCAGCAGCTCCCGCCTGGGACAGGGGTTGACTGAAGCTTTCTTT
CASSSRLGQGLTEAFF